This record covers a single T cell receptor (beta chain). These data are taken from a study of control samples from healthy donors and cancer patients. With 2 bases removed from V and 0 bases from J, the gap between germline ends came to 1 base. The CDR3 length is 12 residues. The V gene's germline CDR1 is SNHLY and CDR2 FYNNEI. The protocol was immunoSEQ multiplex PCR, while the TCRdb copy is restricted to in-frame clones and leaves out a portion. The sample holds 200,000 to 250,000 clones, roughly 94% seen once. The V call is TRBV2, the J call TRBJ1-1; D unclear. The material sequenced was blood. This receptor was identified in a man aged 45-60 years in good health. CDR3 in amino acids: CASSELNTEAFF. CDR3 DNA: TGTGCCAGCAGTGAACTGAACACTGAAGCTTTCTTT. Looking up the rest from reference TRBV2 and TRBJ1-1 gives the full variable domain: EPEVTQTPSHQVTQMGQEVILRCVPISNHLYFYWYRQILGQKVEFLVSFYNNEISEKSEIFDDQFSVERPDGSNFTLKIRSTKLEDSAMYFCASSELNTEAFFGQGTRLTVV.